This TCR beta chain was captured by sequencing in a study of T cell responses to AZD1222 COVID-19 vaccine. The repertoire was sequenced with immunoSEQ multiplex PCR; TCRdb's copy has only in-frame clones and lacks some. The data show some 170,000 clones, with 91% seen just once and more than 1.5% held by the top ten. Germline V lookup: CDR1 MNHEY, CDR2 SVGAGI. Trimming shortened V by 4 bases and J by 4 bases, and 17 bases separated the two germline ends. The CDR3 consists of 16 residues. This chain joins TRBV6-5 and TRBJ1-3, with D possibly TRBD1 on 5 matching bases. The specimen was peripheral blood, collected 28 days after the second AZD1222 dose. The clonotype was recovered from an adult who received the AZD1222 COVID-19 vaccine. The CDR3 sequence is CASSWTQPAVGNTIYF. DNA for the CDR3: TGTGCCAGCAGTTGGACACAGCCTGCTGTGGGAAACACCATATATTTT.